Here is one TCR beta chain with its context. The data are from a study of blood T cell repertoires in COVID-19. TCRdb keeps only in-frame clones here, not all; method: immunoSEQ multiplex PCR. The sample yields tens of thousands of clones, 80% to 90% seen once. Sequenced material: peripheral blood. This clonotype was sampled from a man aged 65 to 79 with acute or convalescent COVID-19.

The DNA for the CDR3 is TGTGCCAGCAGCCAAACGCGGGCCTCCTACAATGAGCAGTTCTTC. Its translation is CASSQTRASYNEQFF. The J gene is TRBJ2-1, the V gene TRBV7-3; perhaps TRBD2 as D (5 bases). CDR3 size: 15 residues. Germline CDR1 is SGHTA and CDR2 is FQGTGA. The V end lost 5 bases, the J end lost 0 bases, and 11 bases lay between the germline ends.